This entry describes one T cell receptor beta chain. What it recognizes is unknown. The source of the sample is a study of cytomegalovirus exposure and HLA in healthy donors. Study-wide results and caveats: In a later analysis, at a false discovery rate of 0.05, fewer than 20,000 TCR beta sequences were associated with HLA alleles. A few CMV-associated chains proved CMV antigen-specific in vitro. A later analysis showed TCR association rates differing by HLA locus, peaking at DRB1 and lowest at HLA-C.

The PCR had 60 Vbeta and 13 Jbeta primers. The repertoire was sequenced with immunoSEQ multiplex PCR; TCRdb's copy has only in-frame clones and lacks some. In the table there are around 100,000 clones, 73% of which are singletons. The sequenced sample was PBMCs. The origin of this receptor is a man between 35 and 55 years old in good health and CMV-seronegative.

The DNA of the CDR3 is TGCAGCGTTGATCAGGGCACAGATACGCAGTATTTT. Protein sequence: CSVDQGTDTQYF. The V call is TRBV29-1, the J call TRBJ2-3; D gene ambiguous. Germline-derived CDR1 and CDR2 are SQVTM and ANQGSEA. The CDR3 sequence is 12 residues long. V was clipped by 3 bases and J by 1 base, with 5 bases between them.